These T cell receptor beta chains were read from a single sample in a study of shared clonotypes between healthy human individuals. Assay used: immunoSEQ multiplex PCR; TCRdb lists only in-frame clones, some missing. Of 2 million to 2.5 million clones listed, over 85% are singletons. Sequencing input: naive CD4+ T cells from PBMCs. All receptors come from a man aged 18 to 29 in good health. Some clones in this sample may be carry-over from other donors' samples. CDR3s include the opening cysteine and the closing phenylalanine or tryptophan. Fields, in order: V gene, J gene, clone size, D gene, CDR3 protein, CDR3 DNA. D genes are given only for firm matches. A clone size is listed for some rows: how often the clone was seen (once, few, many), or a class if it is expanded.

v_gene: TRBV28; j_gene: TRBJ1-2; abundance: -; d_gene: TRBD1; CDR3aa: CASSSLPDREGYTF; CDR3nt: TGTGCCAGCAGTTCCCTCCCGGACAGGGAAGGCTACACCTTC
v_gene: TRBV15; j_gene: TRBJ1-2; abundance: -; d_gene: -; CDR3aa: CATSYNRVDGYTF; CDR3nt: TGTGCCACCTCCTACAACAGGGTGGATGGCTACACCTTC
v_gene: TRBV10-1; j_gene: TRBJ1-6; abundance: -; d_gene: -; CDR3aa: CASSAGSATNSPLHF; CDR3nt: TGCGCCAGCAGTGCCGGATCGGCTACGAATTCACCCCTCCACTTT
v_gene: TRBV14; j_gene: TRBJ2-3; abundance: -; d_gene: TRBD1; CDR3aa: CASSLARTGGTDTQYF; CDR3nt: TGTGCCAGCAGCCTAGCCAGGACAGGGGGCACAGATACGCAGTATTTT
v_gene: TRBV25-1; j_gene: TRBJ2-1; abundance: -; d_gene: -; CDR3aa: CASRGPNLYNEQFF; CDR3nt: TGTGCCAGCAGGGGCCCGAACCTGTACAATGAGCAGTTCTTC
v_gene: TRBV6-1; j_gene: TRBJ2-3; abundance: -; d_gene: TRBD2; CDR3aa: CASSTRGDTQYF; CDR3nt: TGTGCCAGCAGTACGCGGGGGGATACGCAGTATTTT
v_gene: TRBV19; j_gene: TRBJ1-5; abundance: -; d_gene: -; CDR3aa: CASSSLGYSNQPQHF; CDR3nt: TGTGCCAGTAGCTCCCTCGGTTATAGCAATCAGCCCCAGCATTTT
v_gene: TRBV6-5; j_gene: TRBJ2-1; abundance: -; d_gene: TRBD2; CDR3aa: CASRRTSSNEQFF; CDR3nt: TGTGCCAGCAGGAGGACTAGTAGTAATGAGCAGTTCTTC
v_gene: TRBV7-7; j_gene: TRBJ2-1; abundance: -; d_gene: TRBD2; CDR3aa: CASSPLAGGYNEQFF; CDR3nt: TGTGCCAGCAGCCCACTAGCGGGAGGCTACAATGAGCAGTTCTTC
v_gene: TRBV27; j_gene: TRBJ2-7; abundance: -; d_gene: -; CDR3aa: CASSLGGARWNEQYF; CDR3nt: TGTGCCAGCAGTTTGGGGGGGGCCCGATGGAACGAGCAGTACTTC
v_gene: TRBV6-1; j_gene: TRBJ1-2; abundance: -; d_gene: -; CDR3aa: CASSPEWSGRYGYTF; CDR3nt: TGTGCCAGCAGCCCTGAGTGGTCGGGACGATATGGCTACACCTTC
v_gene: TRBV29-1; j_gene: TRBJ2-3; abundance: -; d_gene: -; CDR3aa: CSVVFELGASDTQYF; CDR3nt: TGCAGCGTTGTCTTCGAACTGGGGGCATCAGATACGCAGTATTTT
v_gene: TRBV19; j_gene: TRBJ2-3; abundance: -; d_gene: TRBD2; CDR3aa: CASSRGLAGVSTDTQYF; CDR3nt: TGTGCCAGTAGTCGCGGACTAGCGGGAGTTTCCACAGATACGCAGTATTTT
v_gene: TRBV5-4; j_gene: TRBJ2-5; abundance: -; d_gene: TRBD2; CDR3aa: CASSLLAGGKGETQYF; CDR3nt: TGTGCCAGCAGCTTGCTCGCGGGAGGGAAGGGGGAGACCCAGTACTTC
v_gene: TRBV6-6; j_gene: TRBJ1-3; abundance: -; d_gene: TRBD1; CDR3aa: CASSYPGTVGNTIYF; CDR3nt: TGTGCCAGCAGTTACCCGGGGACAGTGGGAAACACCATATATTTT
v_gene: TRBV18; j_gene: TRBJ2-3; abundance: -; d_gene: -; CDR3aa: CASSPYGQQDTQYF; CDR3nt: TGTGCCAGCTCACCGTACGGACAGCAAGATACGCAGTATTTT
v_gene: TRBV5-1; j_gene: TRBJ2-7; abundance: -; d_gene: -; CDR3aa: CASSSTYEQYF; CDR3nt: TGCGCCAGCAGCTCGACCTACGAGCAGTACTTC
v_gene: TRBV6-4; j_gene: TRBJ2-5; abundance: -; d_gene: -; CDR3aa: CASSDSRAEETQYF; CDR3nt: TGTGCCAGCAGTGACTCGAGAGCGGAAGAGACCCAGTACTTC
v_gene: TRBV29-1; j_gene: TRBJ2-3; abundance: few; d_gene: -; CDR3aa: CSVGTDTQYF; CDR3nt: TGCAGCGTTGGGACAGATACGCAGTATTTT
v_gene: TRBV5-1; j_gene: TRBJ2-1; abundance: -; d_gene: TRBD2; CDR3aa: CASSLGLAGLNEQFF; CDR3nt: TGCGCCAGCAGCCTGGGACTAGCGGGCCTCAATGAGCAGTTCTTC
v_gene: TRBV10-3; j_gene: TRBJ1-1; abundance: few; d_gene: -; CDR3aa: CAIRYDGNSPEAFF; CDR3nt: TGTGCCATCAGATATGACGGAAATTCCCCTGAAGCTTTCTTT
v_gene: TRBV19; j_gene: TRBJ1-2; abundance: once; d_gene: TRBD1; CDR3aa: CASSPWTGNYGYTF; CDR3nt: TGTGCCAGTAGTCCCTGGACAGGGAACTATGGCTACACCTTC
v_gene: TRBV6-6; j_gene: TRBJ2-7; abundance: -; d_gene: TRBD1; CDR3aa: CASSPTGTVSYEQYF; CDR3nt: TGTGCCAGCAGTCCTACCGGGACAGTATCCTACGAGCAGTACTTC
v_gene: TRBV19; j_gene: TRBJ1-5; abundance: once; d_gene: -; CDR3aa: CASSIYRQNQPQHF; CDR3nt: TGTGCCAGTAGTATATACCGGCAAAATCAGCCCCAGCATTTT
v_gene: TRBV7-2; j_gene: TRBJ1-1; abundance: -; d_gene: -; CDR3aa: CASSLHMNTEAFF; CDR3nt: TGTGCCAGCAGCTTACATATGAACACTGAAGCTTTCTTT
v_gene: TRBV5-1; j_gene: TRBJ2-5; abundance: -; d_gene: TRBD1; CDR3aa: CASSSGTVQETQYF; CDR3nt: TGCGCCAGCAGCTCCGGGACAGTTCAAGAGACCCAGTACTTC
v_gene: TRBV19; j_gene: TRBJ1-2; abundance: -; d_gene: -; CDR3aa: CASSQKPGSPTYGYTF; CDR3nt: TGTGCCAGTAGTCAAAAACCGGGGTCTCCCACTTATGGCTACACCTTC
v_gene: TRBV19; j_gene: TRBJ2-1; abundance: -; d_gene: TRBD2; CDR3aa: CASSIEGPGFSGKTYNEQFF; CDR3nt: TGTGCCAGTAGTATAGAGGGCCCTGGGTTTAGCGGGAAGACCTACAATGAGCAGTTCTTC
v_gene: TRBV7-3; j_gene: TRBJ1-1; abundance: -; d_gene: -; CDR3aa: CASSRGRNTEAFF; CDR3nt: TGTGCCAGCAGCCGAGGCAGAAACACTGAAGCTTTCTTT
v_gene: TRBV7-2; j_gene: TRBJ1-5; abundance: -; d_gene: -; CDR3aa: CASSRGGAQGTNQPQHF; CDR3nt: TGTGCCAGCAGCCGAGGCGGGGCTCAGGGGACCAATCAGCCCCAGCATTTT
v_gene: TRBV11-2; j_gene: TRBJ1-5; abundance: -; d_gene: -; CDR3aa: CASSLGGSSNQPQHF; CDR3nt: TGTGCCAGCAGCTTAGGAGGGAGTTCCAATCAGCCCCAGCATTTT
v_gene: TRBV9; j_gene: TRBJ2-1; abundance: -; d_gene: TRBD1; CDR3aa: CASSVGQGADEQFF; CDR3nt: TGTGCCAGCAGCGTAGGTCAGGGGGCCGATGAGCAGTTCTTC
v_gene: TRBV28; j_gene: TRBJ2-1; abundance: once; d_gene: TRBD2; CDR3aa: CASSFGGAVNEQFF; CDR3nt: TGTGCCAGCAGTTTCGGGGGGGCCGTAAATGAGCAGTTCTTC
v_gene: TRBV5-3; j_gene: TRBJ1-4; abundance: few; d_gene: -; CDR3aa: CAWDQGDEKLFF; CDR3nt: TGTGCCTGGGACCAGGGAGATGAAAAACTGTTTTTT
v_gene: TRBV6-6; j_gene: TRBJ1-4; abundance: once; d_gene: -; CDR3aa: CASAARDTLGELFF; CDR3nt: TGTGCCAGCGCGGCCAGGGACACCTTGGGTGAACTGTTTTTT
v_gene: TRBV18; j_gene: TRBJ2-2; abundance: -; d_gene: -; CDR3aa: CASSPLASVNTGELFF; CDR3nt: TGTGCCAGCTCACCTCTCGCGTCGGTCAACACCGGGGAGCTGTTTTTT
v_gene: TRBV11-2; j_gene: TRBJ1-2; abundance: -; d_gene: TRBD1; CDR3aa: CARMGQAITPANYGYTF; CDR3nt: TGTGCCAGAATGGGACAGGCGATAACACCCGCTAACTATGGCTACACCTTC
v_gene: TRBV6-5; j_gene: TRBJ1-5; abundance: -; d_gene: -; CDR3aa: CASRRAGGNQPQHF; CDR3nt: TGTGCCAGCCGTAGGGCTGGGGGCAATCAGCCCCAGCATTTT
v_gene: TRBV30; j_gene: TRBJ2-7; abundance: -; d_gene: -; CDR3aa: CAWTVGPTYGYEQYF; CDR3nt: TGTGCCTGGACGGTAGGACCTACCTACGGCTACGAGCAGTACTTC
v_gene: TRBV5-1; j_gene: TRBJ2-6; abundance: -; d_gene: TRBD1; CDR3aa: CASSLEGTVGANVLTF; CDR3nt: TGCGCCAGCAGCTTGGAGGGGACAGTTGGGGCCAACGTCCTGACTTTC
v_gene: TRBV9; j_gene: TRBJ2-2; abundance: -; d_gene: TRBD2; CDR3aa: CASSPTSARGGNTGELFF; CDR3nt: TGTGCCAGCAGCCCGACGAGCGCTCGGGGGGGCAACACCGGGGAGCTGTTTTTT
v_gene: TRBV5-5; j_gene: TRBJ1-2; abundance: once; d_gene: -; CDR3aa: CASSLDYGYTF; CDR3nt: TGTGCCAGCAGCTTGGACTATGGCTACACCTTC